These 5 T cell receptor beta chains originate from one sample sequenced in a study of T cells in Graves' hyperthyroidism and ophthalmopathy. RNA transcripts were the template for amplifying TCR beta CDR3 regions. The HTBI primer set served for first-round RT-PCR of the TCR CDR3. TCRdb re-analysed the multiplex PCR reads in MiXCR, keeping a single row per CDR3 protein. This sample has hundreds of thousands of distinct CDR3 sequences, with roughly 14% found just once. Input material: blood. These TCRs come from a man between 18 and 29 years old with Graves' ophthalmopathy.

This clonotype appeared a few times. The gene calls are TRBV19 and TRBJ2-3, with 7 bases that match TRBD2. The CDR3 sequence is 14 residues long. V was clipped by 7 bases and J by 4 bases; unmatched bases: 8. The germline gives CDR1 LNHDA, CDR2 SQIVND (reference sequence). The CDR3 reads CASNNGGYADTQYF. In nucleotides, the CDR3 is TGTGCCAGTAATAACGGGGGGTACGCAGATACGCAGTATTTT.

This clonotype appeared many times. This rearrangement joins TRBV30 to TRBJ2-1; D is possibly TRBD1 (5 bases). V lost 5 bases and J lost 4, with 6 bases in between. The CDR3 has 11 amino acids. CDR1 is GTSNPN and CDR2 is SVGIG in the germline V gene (reference sequence). CDR3 bases: TGTGCCTGGGCAGGGTACAATGAGCAGTTCTTC. Amino acids: CAWAGYNEQFF.

In its sample, this clonotype was seen many times. J is TRBJ1-6 and V is TRBV6-1, with 11 nucleotides matching TRBD1. The V segment lost 6 bases and the J segment 11 bases; nucleotides outside the gene matches: 9. Germline CDR1 reads MNHNS; CDR2 reads SASEGT. The CDR3 contains 15 residues. The CDR3 loop reads CASRTWDRGKTPLHF. The CDR3 nucleotides are TGTGCCAGCAGGACCTGGGACAGGGGGAAGACACCCCTCCACTTT.

V usage is TRBV19 and J usage is TRBJ1-2; 10 positions agree with TRBD1. There are 14 residues in the CDR3. The germline CDR1 and CDR2 sequences are LNHDA and SQIVND (reference sequence). Trimming cost V 5 bases and J 5 bases; bases outside gene matches: 5. The CDR3 DNA reads TGTGCCAGTAGTGCTGACAGGGGGCCTTATGGCTACACCTTC. As protein: CASSADRGPYGYTF. Together with reference TRBV19 and TRBJ1-2, the CDR3 gives the full variable domain: DGGITQSPKYLFRKEGQNVTLSCEQNLNHDAMYWYRQDPGQGLRLIYYSQIVNDFQKGDIAEGYSVSREKKESFPLTVTSAQKNPTAFYLCASSADRGPYGYTFGSGTRLTVV.

The table lists this clonotype with a few counts. V and J are TRBV19 and TRBJ1-2; weak D call: TRBD1 (5 bases). The CDR3 is 15 amino acids. Germline V lookup: CDR1 LNHDA, CDR2 SQIVND (reference sequence). Deletions cut 6 bases from V and 3 bases from J, with 17 bases between. The CDR3 protein is CASRFYPGTDYGYTF. The DNA of the CDR3 is TGTGCCAGTAGGTTCTACCCGGGGACGGACTATGGCTACACCTTC.